Shown below are 16 T cell receptor beta chains from a single sample sequenced in a study of technical replicates of blood from a handful of donors. Profiling relied on immunoSEQ multiplex PCR, and the TCRdb table lists in-frame clones only, not all of them. Of some 79,000 clones in the sample, 75% to 95% were seen once. Sequenced sample: T cells isolated from PBMCs. The receptor source for this set is a human donor in good health. Some clones in this sample may be carry-over from other donors' samples.

The CDR3 protein is CASGFGQGEAFF. The DNA for the CDR3 is TGTGCCAGCGGATTCGGACAGGGTGAAGCTTTCTTT. This chain joins TRBV11-3 and TRBJ1-1; 8 bases are a match to TRBD1. The V segment lost 8 bases and the J segment 7 bases; nucleotides outside the gene matches: 6. The CDR3 length is 12 residues. Germline V CDR1 and CDR2: SGHNT, YENEEA.

The rearrangement links TRBV7-7 to TRBJ2-3; 7 bases match TRBD2. The CDR3 extends over 17 amino acids. The germline V gene encodes CDR1 SSHAT and CDR2 FNYEAQ (reference sequence). V lost 5 bases and J lost 5; bases outside the gene matches: 16. DNA for the CDR3: TGTGCCAGCAGCCAGAATAGCGGGCCCTCTTTTATAGATACGCAGTATTTT. Protein product: CASSQNSGPSFIDTQYF. The whole variable domain, remainder taken from reference TRBV7-7 and TRBJ2-3, is GAGVSQSPRYKVTKRGQDVTLRCDPISSHATLYWYQQALGQGPEFLTYFNYEAQPDKSGLPSDRFSAERPEGSISTLTIQRTEQRDSAMYRCASSQNSGPSFIDTQYFGPGTRLTVL.

The rearrangement uses TRBV10-3 and TRBJ2-1; 11 nucleotides agree with TRBD2. Germline V lookup: CDR1 ENHRY, CDR2 SYGVKD. This CDR3 is built from 17 residues. V was clipped by 0 bases and J by 3 bases; unmatched bases: 4. The CDR3 sequence: CAISESGTSGSYNEQFF. In nucleotides, the CDR3 is TGTGCCATCAGTGAGTCGGGAACTAGCGGGAGCTACAATGAGCAGTTCTTC.

The chain couples TRBV7-9 to TRBJ2-7; no firm D call. Trimming took 3 bases from V and 2 from J, leaving 2 bases between them. Germline assignment: CDR1 SEHNR and CDR2 FQNEAQ (reference sequence). The CDR3 covers 11 residues. The CDR3 sequence is CASSFAYEQYF. Written as DNA, the CDR3 is TGTGCCAGCAGCTTCGCCTACGAGCAGTACTTC.

In nucleotides, the CDR3 is TGTGCCAGTAGTACCGGACTAGCGGGGAAAGAGACCCAGTACTTC. Translating it yields CASSTGLAGKETQYF. This rearrangement joins TRBV19 to TRBJ2-5, with 12 bases identical to TRBD2. Germline values: CDR1 LNHDA, CDR2 SQIVND (reference sequence). The CDR3 covers 15 residues. V lost 4 bases and J lost 3; bases outside the gene matches: 3. The full variable domain, completed using reference TRBV19 and TRBJ2-5, is DGGITQSPKYLFRKEGQNVTLSCEQNLNHDAMYWYRQDPGQGLRLIYYSQIVNDFQKGDIAEGYSVSREKKESFPLTVTSAQKNPTAFYLCASSTGLAGKETQYFGPGTRLLVL.

V usage is TRBV11-2 and J usage is TRBJ1-4, with D possibly TRBD1 on 5 matching bases. The CDR3 has 15 residues. The germline gives CDR1 SGHAT, CDR2 FQNNGV. V was cut by 1 base and J by 7 bases, with 13 bases left in between. The CDR3 protein is CASSLVGRGGEKLFF. Here the CDR3 DNA reads TGTGCCAGCAGCTTAGTTGGTAGGGGAGGTGAAAAACTGTTTTTT.

The chain joins TRBV11-2 to TRBJ2-7; possible D gene TRBD2, 5 bases. The CDR3 loop spans 13 amino acids. The V gene's germline CDR1 is SGHAT and CDR2 FQNNGV. V was shortened by 6 bases and J by 3 bases, with 12 bases between the two germline ends. The CDR3 loop reads CASSRGLGYEQYF. CDR3 sequence (DNA): TGTGCCAGCAGTCGGGGTTTGGGCTACGAGCAGTACTTC.

Note on this clone: This sample also contains other DNA sequences that code for the same CDR3. The rearrangement links TRBV19 to TRBJ1-5; 7 nucleotides line up with TRBD1. Germline V lookup: CDR1 LNHDA, CDR2 SQIVND (reference sequence). V trimming: 8 bases; J trimming: 2 bases; junction bases outside the gene matches: 3. The CDR3 has 13 amino acids. The CDR3: CASSGTGNQPQHF. The CDR3 DNA reads as TGTGCCAGTTCTGGGACAGGCAATCAGCCCCAGCATTTT.

The V call is TRBV18, the J call TRBJ1-2, with 11 bases lining up with TRBD1. V gave up 2 bases and J gave up 4 bases; unmatched junction bases: 12. Germline V CDR1 and CDR2: KGHSH, LQKENI. CDR3 length equals 18 residues. CDR3 nucleotides: TGTGCCAGCTCACCAGTCCATCAGGGACAGGGGGAATTCTATGGCTACACCTTC. It translates to CASSPVHQGQGEFYGYTF.

This chain joins TRBV9 and TRBJ2-7; D gene uncertain. Trimming cost V 0 bases and J 2 bases, with 9 bases left between them. The germline V gene encodes CDR1 SGDLS and CDR2 YYNGEE. CDR3 length equals 14 residues. CDR3 sequence reads: CASSVGTHPYEQYF. In DNA form, the CDR3 reads TGTGCCAGCAGCGTAGGAACTCACCCCTACGAGCAGTACTTC.

The chain combines TRBV18 with TRBJ1-5, with D tentatively TRBD1 (6 bases). V was cut by 0 bases and J by 2 bases, with 11 bases left in between. This CDR3 has 16 residues. Germline assignment: CDR1 KGHSH and CDR2 LQKENI. CDR3 region: CASSPPPGAGNQPQHF. The CDR3 DNA sequence: TGTGCCAGCTCACCACCTCCAGGGGCCGGCAATCAGCCCCAGCATTTT.

V gene TRBV15 combines with J gene TRBJ2-7; 8 bases align to TRBD1. CDR1 and CDR2 from the germline V gene are LNHNV and YYDKDF (reference sequence). Trimming cost V 2 bases and J 4 bases; bases outside gene matches: 7. The CDR3 is 15 residues long. The CDR3 coding sequence is TGTGCCACCAGCAGATCCGACAGGGGAAGTTACGAGCAGTACTTC. Encoded protein: CATSRSDRGSYEQYF. Full variable domain (outside the CDR3, taken from reference TRBV15 and TRBJ2-7): DAMVIQNPRYQVTQFGKPVTLSCSQTLNHNVMYWYQQKSSQAPKLLFHYYDKDFNNEADTPDNFQSRRPNTSFCFLDIRSPGLGDTAMYLCATSRSDRGSYEQYFGPGTRLTVT.

This clone showed up just once. The chain links TRBV18 to TRBJ2-6; D is undetermined. Per the germline V gene, CDR1 is KGHSH and CDR2 is LQKENI. This CDR3 is 16 amino acids long. The V end lost 2 bases, the J end lost 0 bases, and 8 bases lay between the germline ends. CDR3 in DNA: TGTGCCAGCTCACCATCTCTCTCCTCTGGGGCCAACGTCCTGACTTTC. Encoded protein: CASSPSLSSGANVLTF. Looking up the rest from reference TRBV18 and TRBJ2-6 gives the full variable domain: NAGVMQNPRHLVRRRGQEARLRCSPMKGHSHVYWYRQLPEEGLKFMVYLQKENIIDESGMPKERFSAEFPKEGPSILRIQQVVRGDSAAYFCASSPSLSSGANVLTFGAGSRLTVL.

This clone occurred a few times. The chain joins TRBV4-1 to TRBJ2-7; D perhaps matches TRBD1 (5 bases). Germline loops: CDR1 MGHRA, CDR2 YSYEKL. The CDR3 extends over 15 amino acids. Between the trimmed V and J ends, which lost 0 bases and 7 bases, there was a span of 16 bases. The CDR3 protein is CASSQDDQGLREQYF. The CDR3 DNA follows: TGCGCCAGCAGCCAAGATGATCAGGGCCTGAGGGAGCAGTACTTC.

The chain has TRBV30 and TRBJ1-3; D unresolved. This CDR3 has 14 amino acids. CDR1 is GTSNPN and CDR2 is SVGIG in the germline V gene (reference sequence). V lost 4 bases and J lost 0, with 10 bases in between. The CDR3, as DNA: TGTGCCTGGAATGGCGGGAGCTCTGGAAACACCATATATTTT. This encodes CAWNGGSSGNTIYF.

The J gene is TRBJ2-7, the V gene TRBV5-4, with 7 nucleotides matching TRBD2. The CDR3 consists of 15 residues. Germline assignment: CDR1 SGHNT and CDR2 YYREEE (reference sequence). Trimming at V came to 3 bases and at J to 2 bases, leaving 8 bases not matched to a gene. CDR3 sequence (DNA): TGTGCCAGCAGCTCCCGGGGGGTCCAAACCTACGAGCAGTACTTC. It is translated as CASSSRGVQTYEQYF. Supplemented by reference TRBV5-4 and TRBJ2-7, the full variable domain reads ETGVTQSPTHLIKTRGQQVTLRCSSQSGHNTVSWYQQALGQGPQFIFQYYREEENGRGNFPPRFSGLQFPNYSSELNVNALELDDSALYLCASSSRGVQTYEQYFGPGTRLTVT.